The present TCR beta chain was sequenced within a study of cytomegalovirus exposure and HLA in healthy donors. Germline lookup yields CDR1 SGHNT and CDR2 YENEEA. This CDR3 region has 12 residues. V lost 4 bases to trimming and J lost 6 bases, with 6 bases between them. Use of 60 Vbeta and 13 Jbeta primers characterized the PCR. Profiling relied on immunoSEQ multiplex PCR, and the TCRdb table lists in-frame clones only, not all of them. The table records roughly 190,000 clones, approximately 80% of them present only once. The rearrangement uses TRBV11-3 and TRBJ2-2; D gene ambiguous. Sequencing used PBMCs. The receptor comes from a woman in her fifties or sixties in good health and CMV-seropositive. CDR3 in amino acids: CASSSLPGELFF. CDR3 sequence (DNA): TGTGCCAGCAGCTCTCTTCCCGGGGAGCTGTTTTTT.